These T cell receptor beta chains were read from a single sample in a study of T cells in Graves' hyperthyroidism and ophthalmopathy. TCRdb itself ran the multiplex PCR reads through MiXCR, one entry per CDR3 protein. The sample lists 200,000 to 300,000 distinct CDR3 sequences; around 26% were seen once. Material: blood. The receptors come from a woman aged 40 to 50 with Graves' ophthalmopathy. CDR3s include the opening cysteine and the closing phenylalanine or tryptophan. D genes are given only for firm matches. Size is omitted from some rows. Given values are once, few, many or a class for expanded clones.

D,V,J,size,CDR3,DNA
-,TRBV6-5,TRBJ2-6,-,CPSSYDNSGANVLTF,TGTCCCAGCAGTTATGACAACTCTGGGGCCAACGTCCTGACTTTC
TRBD2,TRBV20-1,TRBJ2-7,many,CSARDSSGRDGSYEQYF,TGCAGTGCTAGAGATTCTAGCGGGAGGGATGGCTCCTACGAGCAGTACTTC
-,TRBV6-2/TRBV6-3,TRBJ2-7,few,CASSYSAARWQYF,TGTGCCAGCAGTTACTCGGCTGCACGTTGGCAGTACTTC
-,TRBV19,TRBJ1-1,-,CASSRIDRPNTEAFF,TGTGCCAGTAGCAGGATCGACAGACCGAACACTGAAGCTTTCTTT
TRBD2,TRBV12-3/TRBV12-4,TRBJ2-5,many,CASSLPGLAGKETQYF,TGTGCCAGCAGTTTACCGGGACTAGCGGGAAAAGAGACCCAGTACTTC
-,TRBV4-2,TRBJ2-7,many,CASSQDPADTYEQYF,TGTGCCAGCAGCCAAGATCCGGCTGATACCTACGAGCAGTACTTC
-,TRBV11-1,TRBJ1-1,many,CASSPDRDTEAFF,TGTGCCAGCAGCCCCGACAGAGACACTGAAGCTTTCTTT
TRBD1,TRBV4-1,TRBJ2-7,many,CASSQASGGSYEQYF,TGCGCCAGCAGCCAAGCCTCAGGGGGTAGTTACGAGCAGTACTTC
-,TRBV19,TRBJ2-7,-,CASSSAGIYEQYF,TGTGCCAGTAGTTCGGCCGGAATCTACGAGCAGTACTTC
-,TRBV28,TRBJ2-1,-,CASSRPAPTVNEQFF,TGTGCCAGCAGTCGGCCAGCCCCTACTGTCAATGAGCAGTTCTTC
-,TRBV19,TRBJ1-2,few,CATYTYGYTF,TGTGCCACCTACACCTATGGCTACACCTTC
-,TRBV29-1,TRBJ2-7,many,CSVEDRTYEQYF,TGCAGCGTTGAAGACAGGACCTACGAGCAGTACTTC
TRBD1,TRBV25-1,TRBJ1-2,-,CASSPTAGQGVYGYTF,TGTGCCAGCAGCCCCACGGCTGGACAGGGGGTCTATGGCTACACCTTC
-,TRBV2,TRBJ1-1,once,CASVPGDWGTEAFF,TGTGCCAGCGTGCCGGGAGATTGGGGCACTGAAGCTTTCTTT